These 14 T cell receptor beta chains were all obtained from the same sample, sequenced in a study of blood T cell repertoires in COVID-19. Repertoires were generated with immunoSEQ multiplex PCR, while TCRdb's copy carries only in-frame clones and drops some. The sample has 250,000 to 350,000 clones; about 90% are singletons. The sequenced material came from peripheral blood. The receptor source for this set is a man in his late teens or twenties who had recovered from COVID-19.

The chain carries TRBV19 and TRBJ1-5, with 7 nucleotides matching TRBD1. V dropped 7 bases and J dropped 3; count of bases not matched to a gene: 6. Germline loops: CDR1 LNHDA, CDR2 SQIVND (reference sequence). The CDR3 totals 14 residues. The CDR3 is CASTGTASNQPQHF. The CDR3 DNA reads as TGTGCCAGTACCGGGACAGCTTCCAATCAGCCCCAGCATTTT.

The CDR3 loop is CASSESRANRSYNSPLHF. The CDR3, as DNA: TGCGCCAGCAGTGAGTCGAGGGCAAATCGCTCCTATAATTCACCCCTCCACTTT. J is TRBJ1-6 and V is TRBV10-1, with no clear D. V lost 0 bases, J lost 0 bases, and 12 bases lay in between. This CDR3 contains 18 residues. Germline V gene data show CDR1 as WNHNN and CDR2 as SYGVQD (reference sequence).

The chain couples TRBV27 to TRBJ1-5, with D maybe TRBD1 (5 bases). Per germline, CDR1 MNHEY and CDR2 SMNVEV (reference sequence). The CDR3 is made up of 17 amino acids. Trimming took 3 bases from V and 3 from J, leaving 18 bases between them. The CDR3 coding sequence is TGTGCCAGCAGTTTCGAGAGGACGTGGGGGGACAATCAGCCCCAGCATTTT. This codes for CASSFERTWGDNQPQHF.

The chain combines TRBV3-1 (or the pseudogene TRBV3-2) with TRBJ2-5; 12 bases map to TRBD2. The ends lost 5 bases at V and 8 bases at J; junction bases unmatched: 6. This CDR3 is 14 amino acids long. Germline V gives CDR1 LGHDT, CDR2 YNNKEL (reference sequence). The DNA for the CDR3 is TGTGCCAGCAGCGGCGGACTAGCGGGGAGCACCCAGTACTTC. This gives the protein CASSGGLAGSTQYF.

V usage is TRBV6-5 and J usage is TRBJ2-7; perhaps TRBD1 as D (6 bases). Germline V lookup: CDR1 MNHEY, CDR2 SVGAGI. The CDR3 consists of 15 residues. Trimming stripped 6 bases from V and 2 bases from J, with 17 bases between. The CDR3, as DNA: TGTGCCAGCAGGATACTTGTACAGGGACCCTACGAGCAGTACTTC. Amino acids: CASRILVQGPYEQYF.

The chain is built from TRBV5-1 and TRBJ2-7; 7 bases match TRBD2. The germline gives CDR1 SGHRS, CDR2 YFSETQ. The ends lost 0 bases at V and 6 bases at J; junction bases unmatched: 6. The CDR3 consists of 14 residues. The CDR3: CASSLAGRRVEQYF. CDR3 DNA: TGCGCCAGCAGCTTGGCCGGGAGGAGGGTCGAGCAGTACTTC.

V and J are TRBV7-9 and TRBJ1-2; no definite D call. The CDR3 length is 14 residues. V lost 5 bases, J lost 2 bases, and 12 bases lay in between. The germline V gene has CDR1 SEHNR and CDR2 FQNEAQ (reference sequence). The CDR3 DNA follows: TGTGCCAGCAGCACTTCACAGAAGAACTATGGCTACACCTTC. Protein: CASSTSQKNYGYTF.

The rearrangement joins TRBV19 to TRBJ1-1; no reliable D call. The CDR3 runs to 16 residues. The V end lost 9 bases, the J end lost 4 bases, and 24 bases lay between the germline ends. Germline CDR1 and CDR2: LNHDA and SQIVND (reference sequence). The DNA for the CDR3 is TGTGCCAGCCCAAAGCCCGGGAGAGGCACTAGCACTGAAGCTTTCTTT. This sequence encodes CASPKPGRGTSTEAFF. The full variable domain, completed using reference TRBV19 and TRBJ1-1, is DGGITQSPKYLFRKEGQNVTLSCEQNLNHDAMYWYRQDPGQGLRLIYYSQIVNDFQKGDIAEGYSVSREKKESFPLTVTSAQKNPTAFYLCASPKPGRGTSTEAFFGQGTRLTVV.

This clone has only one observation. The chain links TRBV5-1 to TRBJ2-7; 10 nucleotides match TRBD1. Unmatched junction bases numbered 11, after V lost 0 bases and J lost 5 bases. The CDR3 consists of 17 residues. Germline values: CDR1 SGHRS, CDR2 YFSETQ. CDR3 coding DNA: TGCGCCAGCAGCTTGGCACAGCGACAGGGGGCTTTCGACGAGCAGTACTTC. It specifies CASSLAQRQGAFDEQYF.

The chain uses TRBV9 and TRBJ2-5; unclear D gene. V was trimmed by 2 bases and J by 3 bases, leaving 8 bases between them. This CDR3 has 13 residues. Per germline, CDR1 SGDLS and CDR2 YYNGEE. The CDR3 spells CASSVEREETQYF. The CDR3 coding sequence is TGTGCCAGCAGCGTGGAACGGGAAGAGACCCAGTACTTC.

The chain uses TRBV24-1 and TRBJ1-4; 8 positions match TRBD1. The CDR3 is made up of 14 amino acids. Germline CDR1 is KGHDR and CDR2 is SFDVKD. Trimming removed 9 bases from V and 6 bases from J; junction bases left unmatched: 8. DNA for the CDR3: TGTGCCACCGGCGCAGGGGGCGTTGATGAAAAACTGTTTTTT. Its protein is CATGAGGVDEKLFF.

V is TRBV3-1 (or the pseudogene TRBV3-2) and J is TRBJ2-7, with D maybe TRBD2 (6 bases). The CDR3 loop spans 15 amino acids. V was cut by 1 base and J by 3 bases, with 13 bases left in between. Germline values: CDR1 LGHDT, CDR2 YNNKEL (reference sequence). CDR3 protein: CASSQVLAAYYEQYF. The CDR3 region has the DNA TGTGCCAGCAGCCAAGTCTTAGCGGCCTACTACGAGCAGTACTTC.

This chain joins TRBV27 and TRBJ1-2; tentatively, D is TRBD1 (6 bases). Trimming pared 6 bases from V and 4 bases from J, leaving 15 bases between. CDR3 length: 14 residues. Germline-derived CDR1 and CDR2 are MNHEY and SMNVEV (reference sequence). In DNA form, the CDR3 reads TGTGCCAGCAGGACAGCAGGGGAGGGCTATGGCTACACCTTC. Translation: CASRTAGEGYGYTF.

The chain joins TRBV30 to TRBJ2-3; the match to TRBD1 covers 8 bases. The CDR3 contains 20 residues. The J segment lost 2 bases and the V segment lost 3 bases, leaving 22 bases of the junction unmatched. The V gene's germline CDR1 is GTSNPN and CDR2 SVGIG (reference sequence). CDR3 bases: TGTGCCTGGAGAATCGGACAGGGCCATTCGCCGGGACGATCCACAGATACGCAGTATTTT. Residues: CAWRIGQGHSPGRSTDTQYF. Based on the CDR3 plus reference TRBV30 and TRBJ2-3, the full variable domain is SQTIHQWPATLVQPVGSPLSLECTVEGTSNPNLYWYRQAAGRGLQLLFYSVGIGQISSEVPQNLSASRPQDRQFILSSKKLLLSDSGFYLCAWRIGQGHSPGRSTDTQYFGPGTRLTVL.